This entry features one TCR beta chain sequence. Per the original data handling: Estimation of nucleated cell counts was performed using reference gene primer amplification. TCRdb keeps only in-frame clones here, not all; method: immunoSEQ multiplex PCR. D and trimming were read from the DNA, whereas the V and J calls and clone size are those reported in that table. The table has about 280,000 clones, around 90% seen once. Recruitment covered about 25 US areas and drew participants whose ages spanned roughly 18 to 90 years. Exposed participants encountered a COVID-19 case during the 2 weeks preceding study entry. This entry belongs to a study of blood T cell repertoires in COVID-19. Sequences were obtained from PBMCs or T cells enriched from blood (not recorded which). This sequence originates from a man in his forties or fifties who had been exposed to COVID-19.

CDR3 region: CASSPQGAGATYEQYF. The CDR3 coding sequence is TGTGCCAGCAGCCCACAGGGCGCGGGCGCGACCTACGAGCAGTACTTC. The chain recombines TRBV7-9 with TRBJ2-7; D perhaps matches TRBD1 (6 bases). With 5 bases removed from V and 2 bases from J, the gap between germline ends came to 19 bases. The CDR3 is 16 residues long. Germline V gives CDR1 SEHNR, CDR2 FQNEAQ (reference sequence).